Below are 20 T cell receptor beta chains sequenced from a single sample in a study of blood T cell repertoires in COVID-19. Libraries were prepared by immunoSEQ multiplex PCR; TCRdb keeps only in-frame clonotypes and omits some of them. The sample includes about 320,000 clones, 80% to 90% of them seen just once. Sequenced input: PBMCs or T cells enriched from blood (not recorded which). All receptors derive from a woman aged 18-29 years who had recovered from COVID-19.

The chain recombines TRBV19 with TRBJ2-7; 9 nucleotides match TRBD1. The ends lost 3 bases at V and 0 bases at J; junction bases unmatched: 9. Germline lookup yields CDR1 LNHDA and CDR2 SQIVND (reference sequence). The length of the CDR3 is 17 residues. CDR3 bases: TGTGCCAGTAGTATGGCCCTGACAGGGGGGAGCTCCTACGAGCAGTACTTC. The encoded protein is CASSMALTGGSSYEQYF. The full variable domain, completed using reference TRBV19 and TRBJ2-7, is DGGITQSPKYLFRKEGQNVTLSCEQNLNHDAMYWYRQDPGQGLRLIYYSQIVNDFQKGDIAEGYSVSREKKESFPLTVTSAQKNPTAFYLCASSMALTGGSSYEQYFGPGTRLTVT.

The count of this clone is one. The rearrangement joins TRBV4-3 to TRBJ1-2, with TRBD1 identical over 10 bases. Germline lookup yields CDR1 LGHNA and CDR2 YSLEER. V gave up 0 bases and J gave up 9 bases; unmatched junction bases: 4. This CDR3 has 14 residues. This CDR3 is CASSQEAGQGSYTF. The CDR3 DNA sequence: TGCGCCAGCAGCCAAGAGGCGGGACAGGGGAGCTACACCTTC.

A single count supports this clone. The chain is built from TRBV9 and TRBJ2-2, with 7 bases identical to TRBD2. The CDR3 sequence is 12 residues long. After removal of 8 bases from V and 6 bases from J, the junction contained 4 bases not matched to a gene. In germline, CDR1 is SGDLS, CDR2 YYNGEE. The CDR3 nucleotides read TGTGCCAGTGGGGAGGGGTCCGGGGAGCTGTTTTTT. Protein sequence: CASGEGSGELFF.

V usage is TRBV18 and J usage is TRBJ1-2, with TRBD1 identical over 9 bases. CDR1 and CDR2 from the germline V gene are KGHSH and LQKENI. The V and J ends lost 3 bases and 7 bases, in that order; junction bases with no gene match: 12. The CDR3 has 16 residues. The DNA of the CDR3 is TGTGCCAGCTCACCTTCCGGGACAGGGCTGAGGGGTGGCTACACCTTC. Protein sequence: CASSPSGTGLRGGYTF.

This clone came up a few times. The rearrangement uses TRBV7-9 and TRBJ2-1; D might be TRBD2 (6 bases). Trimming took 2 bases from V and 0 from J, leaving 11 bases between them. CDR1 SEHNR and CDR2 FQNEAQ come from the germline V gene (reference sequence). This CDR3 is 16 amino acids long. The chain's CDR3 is CASSLSGTGSYNEQFF. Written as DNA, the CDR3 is TGTGCCAGCAGCTTATCCGGGACTGGCTCCTACAATGAGCAGTTCTTC. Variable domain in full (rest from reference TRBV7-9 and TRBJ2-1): DTGVSQNPRHKITKRGQNVTFRCDPISEHNRLYWYRQTLGQGPEFLTYFQNEAQLEKSRLLSDRFSAERPKGSFSTLEIQRTEQGDSAMYLCASSLSGTGSYNEQFFGPGTRLTVL.

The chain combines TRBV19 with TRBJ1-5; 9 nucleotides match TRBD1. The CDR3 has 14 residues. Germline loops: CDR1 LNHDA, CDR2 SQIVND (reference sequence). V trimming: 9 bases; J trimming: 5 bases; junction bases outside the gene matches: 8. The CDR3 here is CARPGQGWDQPQHF. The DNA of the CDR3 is TGTGCCAGACCGGGACAGGGTTGGGATCAGCCCCAGCATTTT.

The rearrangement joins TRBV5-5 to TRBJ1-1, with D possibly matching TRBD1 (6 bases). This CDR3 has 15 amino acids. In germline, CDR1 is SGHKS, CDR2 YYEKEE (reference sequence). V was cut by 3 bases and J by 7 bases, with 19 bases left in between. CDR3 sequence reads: CASSSRTALPSEAFF. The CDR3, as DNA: TGTGCCAGCAGCTCGAGGACAGCCCTCCCGAGTGAAGCTTTCTTT.

The CDR3 spells CASRRDQETQYF. The CDR3 bases are TGCGCCAGCCGGCGGGACCAAGAGACCCAGTACTTC. This chain joins TRBV5-1 and TRBJ2-5; the D gene is possibly TRBD2 (5 bases). CDR1 and CDR2 from the germline V gene are SGHRS and YFSETQ. This CDR3 is built from 12 residues. V lost 7 bases and J lost 0, with 7 bases in between.

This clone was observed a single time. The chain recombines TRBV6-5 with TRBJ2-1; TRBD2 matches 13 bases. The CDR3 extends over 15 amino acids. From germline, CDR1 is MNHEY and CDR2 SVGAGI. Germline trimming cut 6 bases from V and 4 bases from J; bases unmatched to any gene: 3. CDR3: CASRQGLAGYNEQFF. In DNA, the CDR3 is TGTGCCAGCAGGCAGGGACTAGCGGGGTACAATGAGCAGTTCTTC.

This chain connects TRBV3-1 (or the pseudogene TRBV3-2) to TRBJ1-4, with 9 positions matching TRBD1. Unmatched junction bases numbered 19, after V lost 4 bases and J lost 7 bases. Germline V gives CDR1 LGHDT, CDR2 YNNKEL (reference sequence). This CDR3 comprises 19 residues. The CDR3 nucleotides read TGTGCCAGCAGCCTCTATTACGTCCCGGGACAGGGTCCGTGTGAAAAACTGTTTTTT. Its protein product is CASSLYYVPGQGPCEKLFF.

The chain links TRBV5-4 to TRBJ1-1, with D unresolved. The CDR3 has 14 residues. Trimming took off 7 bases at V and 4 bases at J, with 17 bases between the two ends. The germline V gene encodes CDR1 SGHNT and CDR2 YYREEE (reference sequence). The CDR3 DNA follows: TGTGCCAGCCACCCAACATTATCAGGCACTGAAGCTTTCTTT. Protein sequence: CASHPTLSGTEAFF. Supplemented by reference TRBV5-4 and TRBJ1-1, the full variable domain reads ETGVTQSPTHLIKTRGQQVTLRCSSQSGHNTVSWYQQALGQGPQFIFQYYREEENGRGNFPPRFSGLQFPNYSSELNVNALELDDSALYLCASHPTLSGTEAFFGQGTRLTVV.

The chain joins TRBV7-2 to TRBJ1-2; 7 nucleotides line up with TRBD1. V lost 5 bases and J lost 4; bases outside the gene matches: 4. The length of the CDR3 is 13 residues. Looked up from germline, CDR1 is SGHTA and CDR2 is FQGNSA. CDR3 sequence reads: CASSGRDSYGYTF. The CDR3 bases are TGTGCCAGCAGCGGCCGGGACAGCTATGGCTACACCTTC.

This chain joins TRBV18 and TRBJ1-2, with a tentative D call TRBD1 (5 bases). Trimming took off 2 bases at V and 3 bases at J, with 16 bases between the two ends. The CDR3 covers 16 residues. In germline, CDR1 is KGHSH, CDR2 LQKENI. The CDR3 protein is CASSPTPPGGDYGYTF. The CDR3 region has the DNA TGTGCCAGCTCACCAACACCCCCGGGAGGGGACTATGGCTACACCTTC.

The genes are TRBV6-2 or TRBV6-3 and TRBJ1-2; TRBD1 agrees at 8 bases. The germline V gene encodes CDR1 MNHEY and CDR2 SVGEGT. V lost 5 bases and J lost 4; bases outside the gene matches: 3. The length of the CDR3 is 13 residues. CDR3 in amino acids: CASSGQGVYGYTF. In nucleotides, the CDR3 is TGTGCCAGCAGTGGACAGGGCGTCTATGGCTACACCTTC.

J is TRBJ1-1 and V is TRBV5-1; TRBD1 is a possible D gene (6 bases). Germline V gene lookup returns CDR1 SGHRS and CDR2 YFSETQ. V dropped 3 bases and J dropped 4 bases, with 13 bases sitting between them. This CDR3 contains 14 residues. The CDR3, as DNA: TGCGCCAGCAGCTATGCAGGGGCAGGCACTGAAGCTTTCTTT. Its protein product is CASSYAGAGTEAFF.

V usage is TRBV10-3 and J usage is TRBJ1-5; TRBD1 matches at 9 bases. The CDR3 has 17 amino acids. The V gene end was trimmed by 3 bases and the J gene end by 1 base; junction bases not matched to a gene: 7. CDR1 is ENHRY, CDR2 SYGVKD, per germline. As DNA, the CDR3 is TGTGCCATCAGTGACCCGGGACAGGGTACGAGCAATCAGCCCCAGCATTTT. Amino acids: CAISDPGQGTSNQPQHF.

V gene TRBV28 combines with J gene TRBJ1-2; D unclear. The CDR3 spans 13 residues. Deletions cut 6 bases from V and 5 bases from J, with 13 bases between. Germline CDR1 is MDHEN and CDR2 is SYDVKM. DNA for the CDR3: TGTGCCAGCAGCCCATACCGCTATTATGGCTACACCTTC. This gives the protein CASSPYRYYGYTF.

The CDR3 spells CASSFAGTSEPTDTQYF. The CDR3 bases are TGTGCCAGCAGTTTTGCCGGGACTAGTGAGCCCACAGATACGCAGTATTTT. The J gene is TRBJ2-3, the V gene TRBV27; 8 bases are shared with TRBD2. Germline CDR1 and CDR2: MNHEY and SMNVEV (reference sequence). The CDR3 consists of 17 residues. Trimming removed 3 bases from V and 2 bases from J; junction bases left unmatched: 10.

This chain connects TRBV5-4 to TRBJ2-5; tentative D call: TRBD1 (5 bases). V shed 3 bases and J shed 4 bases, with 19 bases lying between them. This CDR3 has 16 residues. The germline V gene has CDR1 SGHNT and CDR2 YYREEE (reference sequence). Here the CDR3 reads CASSSPTSVQGETQYF. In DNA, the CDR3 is TGTGCCAGCAGCTCGCCGACCTCGGTCCAGGGAGAGACCCAGTACTTC.

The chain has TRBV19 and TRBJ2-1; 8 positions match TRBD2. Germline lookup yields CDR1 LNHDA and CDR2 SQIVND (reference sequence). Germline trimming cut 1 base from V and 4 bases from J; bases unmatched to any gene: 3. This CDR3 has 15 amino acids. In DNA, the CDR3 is TGTGCCAGTAGTATAGGCGGGGGGTTTTACAATGAGCAGTTCTTC. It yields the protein CASSIGGGFYNEQFF.